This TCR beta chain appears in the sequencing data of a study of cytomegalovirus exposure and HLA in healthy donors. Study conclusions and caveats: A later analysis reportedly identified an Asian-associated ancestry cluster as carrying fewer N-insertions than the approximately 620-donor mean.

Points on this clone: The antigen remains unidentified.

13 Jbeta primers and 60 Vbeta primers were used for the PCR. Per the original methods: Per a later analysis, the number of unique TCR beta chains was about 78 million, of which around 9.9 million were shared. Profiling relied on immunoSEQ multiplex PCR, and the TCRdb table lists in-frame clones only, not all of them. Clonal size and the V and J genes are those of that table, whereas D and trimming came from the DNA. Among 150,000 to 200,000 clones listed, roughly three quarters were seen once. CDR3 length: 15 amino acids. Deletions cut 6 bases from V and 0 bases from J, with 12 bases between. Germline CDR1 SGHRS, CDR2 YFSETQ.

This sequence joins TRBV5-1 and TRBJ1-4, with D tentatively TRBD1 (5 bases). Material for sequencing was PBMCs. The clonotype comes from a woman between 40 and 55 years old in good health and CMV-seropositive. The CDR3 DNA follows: TGCGCCAGCAATTGGGGGGGAACAACTAATGAAAAACTGTTTTTT. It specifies CASNWGGTTNEKLFF.